This TCR beta chain was documented in a study of T cells in Graves' hyperthyroidism and ophthalmopathy. TCR beta CDR3 region amplification was performed from RNA transcripts. The HTBI primer set served for first-round RT-PCR of the TCR CDR3. Via MiXCR, TCRdb re-called the multiplex PCR reads, giving one row per CDR3 protein. The sample shows 800,000 or so distinct CDR3 sequences, about 38% of them seen only once. This clonotype was detected ten times or more. Germline CDR1 LNHNV, CDR2 YYDKDF (reference sequence). V was pared by 2 bases and J by 8 bases, with 12 bases between. CDR3 size: 13 residues. The receptor's source is a man aged 18 to 30 with Graves' hyperthyroidism. The material sequenced was blood. This chain joins TRBV15 and TRBJ1-2, with D perhaps matching TRBD1 (5 bases). This chain's CDR3 is CATSRTQGTGYTF. The DNA of the CDR3 is TGTGCCACCAGCAGAACCCAGGGAACGGGCTACACCTTC.